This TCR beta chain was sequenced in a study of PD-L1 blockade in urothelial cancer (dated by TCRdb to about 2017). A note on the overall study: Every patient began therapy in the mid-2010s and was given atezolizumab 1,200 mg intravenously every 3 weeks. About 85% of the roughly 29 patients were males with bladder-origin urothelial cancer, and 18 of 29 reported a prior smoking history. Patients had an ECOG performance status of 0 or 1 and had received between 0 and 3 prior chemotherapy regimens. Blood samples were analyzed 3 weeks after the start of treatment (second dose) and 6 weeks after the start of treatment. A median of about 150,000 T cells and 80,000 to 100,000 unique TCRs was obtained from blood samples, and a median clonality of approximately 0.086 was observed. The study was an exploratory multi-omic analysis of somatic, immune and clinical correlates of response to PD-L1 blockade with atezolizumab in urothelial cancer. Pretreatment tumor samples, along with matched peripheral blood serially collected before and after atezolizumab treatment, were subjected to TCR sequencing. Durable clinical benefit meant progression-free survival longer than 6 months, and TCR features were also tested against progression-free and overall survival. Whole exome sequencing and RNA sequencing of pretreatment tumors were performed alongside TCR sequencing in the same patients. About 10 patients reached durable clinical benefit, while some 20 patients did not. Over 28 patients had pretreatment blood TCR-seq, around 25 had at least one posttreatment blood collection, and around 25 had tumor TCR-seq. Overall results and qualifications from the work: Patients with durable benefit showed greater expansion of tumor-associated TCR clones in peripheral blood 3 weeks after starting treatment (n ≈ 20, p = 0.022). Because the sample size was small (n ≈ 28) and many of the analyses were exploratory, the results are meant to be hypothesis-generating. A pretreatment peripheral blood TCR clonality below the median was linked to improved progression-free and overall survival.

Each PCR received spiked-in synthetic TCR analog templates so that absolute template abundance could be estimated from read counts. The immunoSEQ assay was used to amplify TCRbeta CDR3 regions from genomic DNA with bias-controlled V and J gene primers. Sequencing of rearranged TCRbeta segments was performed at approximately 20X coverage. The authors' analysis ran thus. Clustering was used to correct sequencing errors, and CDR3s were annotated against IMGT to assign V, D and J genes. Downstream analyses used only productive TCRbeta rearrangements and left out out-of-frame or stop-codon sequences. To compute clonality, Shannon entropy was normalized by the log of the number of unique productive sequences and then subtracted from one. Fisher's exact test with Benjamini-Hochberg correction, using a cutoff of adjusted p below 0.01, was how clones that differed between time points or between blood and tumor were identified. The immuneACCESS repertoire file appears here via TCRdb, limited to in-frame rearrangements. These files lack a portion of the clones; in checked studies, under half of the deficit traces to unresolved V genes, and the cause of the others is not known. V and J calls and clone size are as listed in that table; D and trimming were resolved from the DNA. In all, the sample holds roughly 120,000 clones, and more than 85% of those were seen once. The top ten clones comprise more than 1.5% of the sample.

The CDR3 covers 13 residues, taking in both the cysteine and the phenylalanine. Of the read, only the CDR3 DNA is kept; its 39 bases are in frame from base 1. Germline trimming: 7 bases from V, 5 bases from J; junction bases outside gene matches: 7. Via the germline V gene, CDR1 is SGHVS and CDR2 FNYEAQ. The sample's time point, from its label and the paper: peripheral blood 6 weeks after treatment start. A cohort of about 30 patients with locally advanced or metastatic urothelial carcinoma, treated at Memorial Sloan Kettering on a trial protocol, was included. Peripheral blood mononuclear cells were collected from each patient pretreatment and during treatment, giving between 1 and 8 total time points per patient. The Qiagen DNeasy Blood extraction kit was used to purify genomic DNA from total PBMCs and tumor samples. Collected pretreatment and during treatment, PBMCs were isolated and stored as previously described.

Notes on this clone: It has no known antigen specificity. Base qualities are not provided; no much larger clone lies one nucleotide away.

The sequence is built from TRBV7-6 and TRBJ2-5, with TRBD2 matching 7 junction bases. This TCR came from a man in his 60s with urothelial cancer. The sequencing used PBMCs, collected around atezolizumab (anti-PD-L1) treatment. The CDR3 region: CASIRSSGETQYF. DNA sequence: TGTGCCAGCATCAGAAGTAGCGGGGAGACCCAGTACTTC.